This entry describes one T cell receptor beta chain. This entry is derived from a study of T-cell reconstitution after alpha-beta-depleted transplantation in children. Germline assignment: CDR1 LGHDT and CDR2 YNNKEL (reference sequence). V lost 0 bases and J lost 6, with 14 bases in between. This CDR3 spans 15 amino acids. The authors prepared the TCRbeta library with unique molecular identifiers. TCRdb redid the calling of the PCR reads with MiXCR, one entry per CDR3 protein. The sample lists some 500,000 distinct CDR3 sequences, around a third seen once, with around 2.4% in the top ten. The TCR sequence derives from a human donor who donated a stem cell graft to a child with aplastic anemia. This sample comprised PBMCs from the stem cell graft donor, obtained from the stem cell graft. The rearrangement uses TRBV3-1 and TRBJ1-2, with a tentative D call TRBD1 (5 bases). This chain's CDR3 is CASSQDWGARNGYTF. The CDR3, as DNA: TGTGCCAGCAGCCAAGATTGGGGCGCAAGGAATGGCTACACCTTC.